One T cell receptor (beta chain) is described in this entry. Its antigen is not known. The PCR used 60 Vbeta and 13 Jbeta primers. The method was immunoSEQ multiplex PCR; TCRdb's version includes in-frame clones alone and lacks a portion of them. The ten top clones account for less than 0.65%, within a sample of under 95,000 clones. The data were obtained in a study of cytomegalovirus exposure and HLA in healthy donors. At the level of the study: The Caucasian-associated ancestry cluster held less than 85% of 300 to 450 genotyped donors.

J lost 6 bases, V lost 1 base, and 7 bases had no gene match. The germline CDR1 and CDR2 sequences are MGHRA and YSYEKL. The length of the CDR3 is 16 residues. General observations from the study: In a later analysis, TCR beta V- and J-gene trimming showed a link to a missense DCLRE1C variant. Sequencing likely produced, as an artifact, a cluster of highly shared sequence variants. A previous analysis found most TCR beta V segments productive roughly 90% or roughly 30% of the time.

This TCR was sampled from a man aged 45-60 years in good health and CMV-seronegative. The gene calls are TRBV4-1 and TRBJ2-3, with 10 positions matching TRBD2. Sample: PBMCs. The CDR3 region is CASSQGIAGGWDTQYF. The CDR3 DNA is TGCGCCAGCAGCCAAGGAATAGCGGGGGGCTGGGATACGCAGTATTTT.